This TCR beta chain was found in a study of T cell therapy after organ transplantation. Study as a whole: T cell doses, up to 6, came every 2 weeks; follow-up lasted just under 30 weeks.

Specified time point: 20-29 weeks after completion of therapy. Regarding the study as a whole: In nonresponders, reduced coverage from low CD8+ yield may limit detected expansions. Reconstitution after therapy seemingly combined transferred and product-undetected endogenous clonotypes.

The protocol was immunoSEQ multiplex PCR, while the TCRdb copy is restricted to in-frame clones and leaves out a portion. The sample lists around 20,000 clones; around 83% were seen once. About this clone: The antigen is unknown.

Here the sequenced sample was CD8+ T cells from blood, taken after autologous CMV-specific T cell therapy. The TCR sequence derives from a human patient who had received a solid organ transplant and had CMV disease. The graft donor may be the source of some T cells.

CDR3 coding DNA: TGTGCCAGCCGGGACAGCTTCACAGATACGCAGTATTTT. It encodes CASRDSFTDTQYF. The V and J genes are TRBV7-9 and TRBJ2-3; 7 bases match TRBD1. This CDR3 is built from 13 residues. Germline V gene sequence: CDR1 SEHNR, CDR2 FQNEAQ (reference sequence). V was pared by 8 bases and J by 2 bases, with 4 bases of the junction left unmatched.